This record looks at one T cell receptor beta chain sequence and its context. Systemic immunosuppression or autoimmune disease history was grounds to exclude patients. Clones were sequenced by immunoSEQ multiplex PCR, and TCRdb holds only the in-frame ones, with some missing. The table has roughly 20,000 clones, about 80% seen once. The data stem from a study of OX40 agonist ivuxolimab in advanced cancers. At the level of the study: Averaging 60 years in age, with a range of roughly 23 to 80, the cohort was around 85% male.

This CDR3 has 16 amino acids. V lost 4 bases to trimming and J lost 2 bases, with 16 bases between them. CDR1 is MNHEY, CDR2 SMNVEV, per germline (reference sequence). The TCR originated in an adult with an advanced solid tumor such as melanoma, head and neck, liver or kidney cancer. The sample here was CD4+ or CD8+ T cells sorted from blood, taken in a trial of the OX40 agonist ivuxolimab. The chain uses TRBV27 and TRBJ2-3, with D possibly being TRBD2 (6 bases). This chain's CDR3 is CASSSQGSGPTDTQYF. For the CDR3, the DNA is TGTGCCAGCAGTTCCCAGGGTAGCGGACCCACAGATACGCAGTATTTT.